The 28 T cell receptor beta chains below were found in one sample sequenced in a study of T cells in Graves' hyperthyroidism and ophthalmopathy (dated by TCRdb to the late 2010s). The library was generated by multiplex PCR. Sequencing relied on an Illumina HiSeq 2000. Amplification of TCR beta CDR3 regions was carried out from RNA transcripts. A first-round RT-PCR of the TCR CDR3 used the HTBI primer set with the Qiagen OneStep RT-PCR kit. The raw public data were reprocessed by TCRdb itself: fastp quality trimming at Q25, MiXCR clonotype calling, in-frame beta chains only. Each CDR3 protein gets just one entry, which takes the most common genes and DNA from the rows behind it. This sample comprises hundreds of thousands of distinct CDR3 sequences, about 15% of them detected only once. The ten largest account for around 4.5% of the sample. Source material: blood. The origin of the receptors is a woman aged 40 to 49 with Graves' ophthalmopathy.

This clonotype was recorded at least ten times. J is TRBJ2-7 and V is TRBV28; D is unresolved. Trimming removed 9 bases from V and 3 bases from J, with 15 bases in between. Germline V lookup: CDR1 MDHEN, CDR2 SYDVKM. The CDR3 covers 13 residues. Here the CDR3 DNA reads TGTGCCAGTCGCATCAGCGCCAGCTACGAGCAGTACTTC. Translation gives CASRISASYEQYF.

Many counts were recorded for this clonotype. The rearrangement joins TRBV18 to TRBJ2-5; D call uncertain. This CDR3 is 13 amino acids long. Germline loops: CDR1 KGHSH, CDR2 LQKENI. V lost 3 bases and J 4 bases, leaving 9 bases between the germline ends. The CDR3 here is CASSPPPPETQYF. The CDR3 nucleotides are TGTGCCAGCTCACCTCCACCTCCAGAGACCCAGTACTTC. The full variable domain, completed using reference TRBV18 and TRBJ2-5, is NAGVMQNPRHLVRRRGQEARLRCSPMKGHSHVYWYRQLPEEGLKFMVYLQKENIIDESGMPKERFSAEFPKEGPSILRIQQVVRGDSAAYFCASSPPPPETQYFGPGTRLLVL.

This clonotype occurred many times. J is TRBJ1-3 and V is TRBV20-1; 10 bases align to TRBD1. Germline V CDR1 and CDR2: DFQATT, SNEGSKA (reference sequence). CDR3 length: 15 amino acids. V lost 4 bases and J lost 1; bases outside the gene matches: 4. CDR3 sequence: CSATTGGASGNTIYF. Here the CDR3 DNA reads TGCAGTGCTACGACAGGGGGCGCTTCTGGAAACACCATATATTTT.

The CDR3 DNA sequence: TGTGCCAGCAGTACCGGGGCAGGGGCCACTAACTATGGCTACACCTTC. Amino acids: CASSTGAGATNYGYTF. The rearrangement joins TRBV6-1 to TRBJ1-2; D might be TRBD1 (6 bases). The length of the CDR3 is 16 residues. V dropped 5 bases and J dropped 0 bases, with 16 bases sitting between them. Germline CDR1 reads MNHNS; CDR2 reads SASEGT.

The rearrangement uses TRBV11-2 and TRBJ2-4; 9 nucleotides align to TRBD2. Per the germline V gene, CDR1 is SGHAT and CDR2 is FQNNGV. The J segment lost 1 base and the V segment lost 5 bases, leaving 15 bases of the junction unmatched. This CDR3 is built from 19 residues. CDR3 region: CASSPRLLAGYRAKNIQYF. CDR3 in DNA: TGTGCCAGCAGCCCCCGGCTTCTAGCGGGATATAGGGCCAAAAACATTCAGTACTTC.

In this sample, this clonotype turned up many times. This chain links TRBV20-1 with TRBJ1-6, with D uncertain. Trimming cost V 7 bases and J 9 bases, with 19 bases left between them. Germline V gives CDR1 DFQATT, CDR2 SNEGSKA (reference sequence). The CDR3 covers 14 residues. CDR3: CSVSVFQAGSPLHF. CDR3 DNA: TGCAGTGTTAGCGTTTTCCAGGCGGGTTCACCCCTCCACTTT.

This clonotype has only a few counts. V usage is TRBV5-1 and J usage is TRBJ2-5, with a possible D match to TRBD2 (6 bases). This CDR3 is built from 15 residues. Germline V gives CDR1 SGHRS, CDR2 YFSETQ. The V gene lost 4 bases and the J gene lost 4 bases, with 17 bases spanning the gap. The CDR3 DNA sequence: TGCGCCAGCAGCATGCGGGACGCCTCGGGAGAGACCCAGTACTTC. Translation gives CASSMRDASGETQYF.

There are many counts of this clonotype. The V and J genes are TRBV6-1 and TRBJ2-7; 11 nucleotides match TRBD2. This CDR3 contains 15 residues. The junction had 6 bases not matched to a gene; V was cut back by 6 bases and J by 2 bases. In germline, CDR1 is MNHNS, CDR2 SASEGT. The CDR3 nucleotides read TGTGCCAGCAGGCTACTAGCGGGGGACCCCTACGAGCAGTACTTC. It is translated as CASRLLAGDPYEQYF.

The table lists this clonotype with many counts. The rearrangement links TRBV13 to TRBJ2-5; D is ambiguous. CDR1 is PRHDT and CDR2 is FYEKMQ in the germline V gene (reference sequence). V was clipped by 4 bases and J by 5 bases, with 11 bases between them. The CDR3 loop spans 13 amino acids. CDR3 nucleotide sequence: TGTGCCAGCAGCTCACTTTTGGAGGAGACCCAGTACTTC. Its translation is CASSSLLEETQYF.

In this sample, this clonotype turned up many times. The CDR3 DNA is TGTGCCAGCAGCCGACAGCAACTCTCTGGAAACACCATATATTTT. This codes for CASSRQQLSGNTIYF. This chain joins TRBV12-3 or TRBV12-4 and TRBJ1-3, with D maybe TRBD1 (5 bases). Trimming took 6 bases from V and 0 from J, leaving 12 bases between them. The length of the CDR3 is 15 residues.

This clonotype was picked up many times. The chain carries TRBV6-5 and TRBJ2-3; possible D gene TRBD1, 6 bases. Trimming removed 2 bases from V and 0 bases from J, with 9 bases in between. Germline V gene data show CDR1 as MNHEY and CDR2 as SVGAGI. This CDR3 is built from 15 residues. The CDR3 coding sequence is TGTGCCAGCAGTTACAAGGGGGAGAGCACAGATACGCAGTATTTT. This codes for CASSYKGESTDTQYF.

The sample holds many counts of this clonotype. The chain recombines TRBV6-5 with TRBJ2-2; 7 nucleotides agree with TRBD1. The CDR3 covers 16 residues. Germline lookup yields CDR1 MNHEY and CDR2 SVGAGI. The junction had 9 bases not matched to a gene; V was cut back by 5 bases and J by 3 bases. The DNA of the CDR3 is TGTGCCAGCAGTACTCGACAGGGTAGGGACACCGGGGAGCTGTTTTTT. Its protein is CASSTRQGRDTGELFF.

This clonotype was seen many times. V and J are TRBV4-3 and TRBJ1-1; D is possibly TRBD1 (6 bases). The length of the CDR3 is 15 residues. Trimming removed 4 bases at V and 7 bases at J, with 19 bases between. The germline CDR1 and CDR2 sequences are LGHNA and YSLEER. The CDR3 DNA follows: TGCGCCAGCAGCCTAGCGCGATCGGGGGGCGGTGAAGCTTTCTTT. Translating it yields CASSLARSGGGEAFF.

This clonotype was seen only a few times. The CDR3 loop is CAWSRAMEGQYF. CDR3 nucleotides: TGTGCCTGGAGTCGCGCCATGGAAGGGCAGTACTTC. The J gene is TRBJ2-7, the V gene TRBV30; D ambiguous. V shed 2 bases and J shed 9 bases, with 14 bases lying between them. The CDR3 contains 12 residues. CDR1 and CDR2 from the germline V gene are GTSNPN and SVGIG (reference sequence).

This clonotype was found a few times. The chain combines TRBV6-5 with TRBJ1-1; D is unclear. The CDR3 is made up of 13 amino acids. Per the germline V gene, CDR1 is MNHEY and CDR2 is SVGAGI. Trimming took 4 bases from V and 4 from J, leaving 10 bases between them. Here the CDR3 reads CASSSLLLTEAFF. CDR3 DNA sequence: TGTGCCAGCAGTTCACTTCTCCTCACTGAAGCTTTCTTT.

This clonotype was found many times. For the CDR3, the DNA is TGTGCCAGCAGCGCCAACGCGGGAGTGAGAACCGGGGAGCTGTTTTTT. Its translation is CASSANAGVRTGELFF. This chain links TRBV11-2 with TRBJ2-2; TRBD2 aligns across 7 bases. Per germline, CDR1 SGHAT and CDR2 FQNNGV. V shed 5 bases, J shed 5 bases, and the junction held 11 bases outside the gene matches. This CDR3 is 16 amino acids long.

V is TRBV6-5 and J is TRBJ2-7; D unclear. Per the germline V gene, CDR1 is MNHEY and CDR2 is SVGAGI. Trimming removed 2 bases from V and 6 bases from J, with 14 bases in between. The CDR3 is 14 amino acids. CDR3: CASSYGSISGEQYF. CDR3 DNA: TGTGCCAGCAGTTACGGGTCCATATCTGGCGAGCAGTACTTC.

This clonotype has a count of ten or more. The chain recombines TRBV28 with TRBJ1-2; no clear D gene. Germline assignment: CDR1 MDHEN and CDR2 SYDVKM. This CDR3 is built from 11 residues. V lost 4 bases, J lost 4 bases, and 4 bases lay in between. The CDR3 sequence: CASSSLYGYTF. The CDR3 DNA follows: TGTGCCAGCAGTTCCCTCTATGGCTACACCTTC.

This chain links TRBV2 with TRBJ1-2, with D uncertain. The germline V gene has CDR1 SNHLY and CDR2 FYNNEI. Trimming left V 4 bases short and J 1 base short, with 7 bases between. The CDR3 covers 13 residues. The CDR3 region has the DNA TGTGCCAGCAGTGGACTTCGTAACTATGGCTACACCTTC. Its translation is CASSGLRNYGYTF.

The chain combines TRBV6-5 with TRBJ1-3; 9 positions match TRBD1. In germline, CDR1 is MNHEY, CDR2 SVGAGI. This CDR3 has 17 amino acids. With V trimmed by 3 bases and J by 7 bases, 13 bases remained unmatched. The CDR3 region has the DNA TGTGCCAGCAGTTATCGCCGGCCACAGGGGGCAGGGAACACCATATATTTT. It is translated as CASSYRRPQGAGNTIYF.

Ten or more counts support this clonotype. The CDR3 DNA is TGCGCCAGCAGCCAGGACCTCCTAACCGGGGAGACCCAGTACTTC. Amino acid sequence: CASSQDLLTGETQYF. The chain combines TRBV4-1 with TRBJ2-5; no definite D call. The CDR3 extends over 15 amino acids. With 3 bases removed from V and 5 bases from J, the gap between germline ends came to 16 bases. Germline V gives CDR1 MGHRA, CDR2 YSYEKL.

The table lists this clonotype with a few counts. The rearrangement uses TRBV19 and TRBJ1-2; D might be TRBD1 (6 bases). V shed 2 bases and J shed 0 bases, with 10 bases lying between them. In germline, CDR1 is LNHDA, CDR2 SQIVND (reference sequence). The length of the CDR3 is 15 residues. The CDR3, as DNA: TGTGCCAGTAGTATAAAGCAGGGGTCTAACTATGGCTACACCTTC. Translation gives CASSIKQGSNYGYTF.

J is TRBJ2-2 and V is TRBV6-1; TRBD2 might be the D (5 bases). Trimming stripped 4 bases from V and 6 bases from J, with 9 bases between. The CDR3 runs 13 residues. The germline CDR1 and CDR2 sequences are MNHNS and SASEGT. The CDR3 region is CASSGRAPGELFF. CDR3 bases: TGTGCCAGCAGTGGGCGGGCCCCCGGGGAGCTGTTTTTT.

This clonotype was seen at least ten times. The rearrangement uses TRBV12-3 or TRBV12-4 and TRBJ1-2; TRBD1 matches at 8 bases. The CDR3 is 14 residues long. The trim removed 6 bases at V and 4 bases at J, leaving 7 bases unmatched. CDR3 protein: CASSLRGTGYGYTF. The CDR3 coding sequence is TGTGCCAGCAGCCTGAGGGGGACAGGCTATGGCTACACCTTC.

This clonotype appeared many times. This chain's CDR3 is CASSLVPPGQGAVEQYF. CDR3 in DNA: TGCGCCAGCAGCTTGGTCCCCCCCGGACAGGGGGCGGTCGAGCAGTACTTC. V usage is TRBV5-1 and J usage is TRBJ2-7, with 11 positions matching TRBD1. Germline values: CDR1 SGHRS, CDR2 YFSETQ. The junction had 11 bases not matched to a gene; V was cut back by 0 bases and J by 6 bases. This CDR3 is built from 17 residues.

The chain has TRBV6-1 and TRBJ2-2; 7 nucleotides agree with TRBD2. V dropped 6 bases and J dropped 3; count of bases not matched to a gene: 4. This CDR3 is built from 14 residues. CDR1 and CDR2 (germline): MNHNS, SASEGT. The DNA for the CDR3 is TGTGCCAGCAGGGAGGGGAGGGACACCGGGGAGCTGTTTTTT. Its protein is CASREGRDTGELFF.

At least ten counts were recorded for this clonotype. CDR3 bases: TGCGCCAGCAGCCAAGGCAGGGGATCTGAAGCTTTCTTT. Its translation is CASSQGRGSEAFF. The chain uses TRBV4-3 and TRBJ1-1, with D possibly TRBD1 on 6 matching bases. In germline, CDR1 is LGHNA, CDR2 YSLEER. V dropped 1 base and J dropped 6 bases, with 9 bases sitting between them. CDR3 length: 13 residues.

There are many counts of this clonotype. The CDR3 is CASSDRAHEQYF. DNA for the CDR3: TGTGCCAGCAGTGACAGGGCGCACGAGCAGTACTTC. This chain links TRBV2 with TRBJ2-7; D is possibly TRBD1 (5 bases). V gave up 3 bases and J gave up 5 bases, with 8 bases separating them. CDR1 and CDR2 from the germline V gene are SNHLY and FYNNEI. The CDR3 has 12 residues.